These 29 T cell receptor beta chains originate from one sample sequenced in a study of cytomegalovirus exposure and HLA in healthy donors. Using immunoSEQ multiplex PCR, the repertoire was profiled, and TCRdb retains in-frame clones only, with some absent. The data show approximately 130,000 clones, 70% to 90% seen once. The sequenced material came from PBMCs. All receptors derive from a woman younger than 35 in good health and CMV-seronegative.

This clone has just one count. The chain's CDR3 is CASSDSSQRESDTQYF. The CDR3 DNA reads TGTGCCAGCAGTGATTCATCCCAGCGGGAGTCAGATACGCAGTATTTT. The rearrangement links TRBV6-4 to TRBJ2-3; 8 bases fit TRBD2. V gave up 3 bases and J gave up 4 bases; unmatched junction bases: 9. The germline gives CDR1 MRHNA, CDR2 SNTAGT. The CDR3 sequence is 16 residues long.

V and J are TRBV2 and TRBJ1-1; 7 bases map to TRBD1. CDR1 is SNHLY, CDR2 FYNNEI, per germline. CDR3 size: 13 residues. The ends lost 8 bases at V and 12 bases at J; junction bases unmatched: 15. This chain's CDR3 is CASCTGVGFLTFF. The CDR3 DNA reads as TGTGCCAGCTGTACAGGGGTGGGCTTTTTGACTTTCTTT.

The table lists this clone with a few counts. V and J are TRBV15 and TRBJ2-5; D is possibly TRBD2 (5 bases). The CDR3 is 15 residues long. From germline, CDR1 is LNHNV and CDR2 YYDKDF (reference sequence). Trimming stripped 0 bases from V and 3 bases from J, with 11 bases between. CDR3 protein: CATSRDPLVKETQYF. CDR3 bases: TGTGCCACCAGCAGAGATCCACTAGTCAAAGAGACCCAGTACTTC.

The V call is TRBV7-3, the J call TRBJ2-3, with 7 bases matching TRBD2. Germline lookup yields CDR1 SGHTA and CDR2 FQGTGA. V dropped 1 base and J dropped 2; count of bases not matched to a gene: 9. CDR3 length: 17 amino acids. CDR3 sequence (DNA): TGTGCCAGCAGCTTAAGATCGGGGCGGGGGTACACAGATACGCAGTATTTT. Residues: CASSLRSGRGYTDTQYF.

This clone is a singleton in its sample. The chain employs TRBV5-4 and TRBJ2-3, with 14 bases that match TRBD2. Germline V CDR1 and CDR2: SGHNT, YYREEE (reference sequence). Germline trimming cut 0 bases from V and 3 bases from J; bases unmatched to any gene: 0. The CDR3 spans 16 residues. CDR3 nucleotide sequence: TGTGCCAGCAGCTTGGGACTAGCGGGGGGGACAGATACGCAGTATTTT. Translation: CASSLGLAGGTDTQYF.

The chain employs TRBV19 and TRBJ1-2; TRBD1 matches 8 bases. The germline V gene has CDR1 LNHDA and CDR2 SQIVND (reference sequence). The CDR3 loop spans 14 amino acids. V shed 5 bases and J 3 bases; nucleotides not matched to a gene: 5. The CDR3, as DNA: TGTGCCAGTAGTGCAGGACAGGGACACTATGGCTACACCTTC. It is translated as CASSAGQGHYGYTF.

In this sample, this clone turned up once. J is TRBJ1-6 and V is TRBV30, with D maybe TRBD1 (5 bases). The CDR3 extends over 13 amino acids. Looked up from germline, CDR1 is GTSNPN and CDR2 is SVGIG (reference sequence). The V end lost 3 bases, the J end lost 11 bases, and 14 bases lay between the germline ends. The CDR3 sequence is CAWRGQGVTPLHF. The CDR3 DNA reads as TGTGCCTGGAGAGGGCAGGGCGTGACACCCCTCCACTTT.

This chain joins TRBV6-4 and TRBJ1-1; no firm D call. V lost 1 base to trimming and J lost 9 bases, with 12 bases between them. Germline V gives CDR1 MRHNA, CDR2 SNTAGT. The CDR3 has 13 amino acids. This chain's CDR3 is CASSDFLWQKAFF. The DNA for the CDR3 is TGTGCCAGCAGTGACTTCCTTTGGCAGAAAGCTTTCTTT.

V and J are TRBV21-1 and TRBJ2-7; TRBD1 reflects the table's D call only, with no check against the DNA. TRBV21-1 is a recognized pseudogene. CDR3 length equals 16 residues. The CDR3, as DNA: TGTGCCAGCAGCTCTAAGGGACAGGGGGATTCCTACGAGCAGTACTTC. Amino acid sequence: CASSSKGQGDSYEQYF.

The chain is built from TRBV19 and TRBJ1-1; D is unclear. Germline CDR1 and CDR2: LNHDA and SQIVND (reference sequence). The V gene lost 5 bases and the J gene lost 2 bases, with 9 bases spanning the gap. The CDR3 loop spans 13 amino acids. CDR3: CASSDTRNTEAFF. DNA for the CDR3: TGTGCCAGTAGTGATACGCGTAACACTGAAGCTTTCTTT.

This clone was observed once. This chain uses TRBV30 with TRBJ1-2; 7 bases agree with TRBD1. CDR1 is GTSNPN, CDR2 SVGIG, per germline (reference sequence). The CDR3 loop spans 11 amino acids. Trimming at V came to 3 bases and at J to 8 bases, leaving 3 bases not matched to a gene. The CDR3 bases are TGTGCCTGGAGGCCCAGGGGGGGCTACACCTTC. Encoded protein: CAWRPRGGYTF.

The gene calls are TRBV19 and TRBJ1-5, with TRBD1 identical over 7 bases. Losses at the gene ends were 0 bases for V and 0 bases for J; bases not matched to a gene: 5. The CDR3 is made up of 17 amino acids. Germline V gene lookup returns CDR1 LNHDA and CDR2 SQIVND (reference sequence). CDR3 loop: CASSIDPTGISNQPQHF. CDR3 sequence (DNA): TGTGCCAGTAGTATAGACCCGACAGGGATTAGCAATCAGCCCCAGCATTTT.

This clone showed up just a few times. The rearrangement uses TRBV27 and TRBJ2-1; 15 nucleotides line up with TRBD2. Germline assignment: CDR1 MNHEY and CDR2 SMNVEV (reference sequence). The CDR3 has 17 residues. V was clipped by 3 bases and J by 10 bases; unmatched bases: 10. The CDR3 sequence is CASSLKMGLAGGREQFF. The CDR3 DNA is TGTGCCAGCAGTTTGAAGATGGGACTAGCGGGGGGAAGGGAGCAGTTCTTC.

The chain couples TRBV19 to TRBJ1-2; 7 nucleotides align to TRBD1. The germline V gene encodes CDR1 LNHDA and CDR2 SQIVND (reference sequence). CDR3 size: 14 residues. Trimming at V came to 6 bases and at J to 6 bases, leaving 10 bases not matched to a gene. CDR3 sequence reads: CASRAFDRANGYTF. The CDR3 bases are TGTGCCAGTAGAGCCTTTGACAGGGCGAATGGCTACACCTTC.

The CDR3 sequence: CASSPAGERQPQHF. The DNA for the CDR3 is TGTGCCAGCTCACCAGCAGGGGAGAGACAGCCCCAGCATTTT. The gene calls are TRBV18 and TRBJ1-5; perhaps TRBD1 as D (6 bases). CDR3 size: 14 residues. Germline loops: CDR1 KGHSH, CDR2 LQKENI. V was shortened by 2 bases and J by 7 bases, with 12 bases between the two germline ends.

The rearrangement links TRBV30 to TRBJ2-1, with a possible D match to TRBD2 (6 bases). CDR3 length: 13 amino acids. The V gene's germline CDR1 is GTSNPN and CDR2 SVGIG (reference sequence). Trimming removed 1 base at V and 9 bases at J, with 13 bases between. CDR3 sequence reads: CAWSAGSGGEQFF. CDR3 coding DNA: TGTGCCTGGAGTGCAGGTTCCGGGGGTGAGCAGTTCTTC.

The sample holds a few counts of this clone. The V gene is TRBV4-1, the J gene TRBJ1-5; D call uncertain. In germline, CDR1 is MGHRA, CDR2 YSYEKL. Trimming pared 3 bases from V and 5 bases from J, leaving 8 bases between. The CDR3 length is 13 residues. For the CDR3, the DNA is TGCGCCAGCAGCCAGGTCAGCGATCAGCCCCAGCATTTT. Protein sequence: CASSQVSDQPQHF.

This clone was seen a single time. The rearrangement uses TRBV2 and TRBJ2-7, with 8 bases lining up with TRBD1. This CDR3 contains 14 residues. The germline gives CDR1 SNHLY, CDR2 FYNNEI. V lost 6 bases and J lost 3; bases outside the gene matches: 7. The CDR3 is CASRPGQANYEQYF. The DNA for the CDR3 is TGTGCCAGCAGACCGGGACAGGCTAACTACGAGCAGTACTTC.

The V call is TRBV9, the J call TRBJ2-2; D ambiguous. The germline V gene encodes CDR1 SGDLS and CDR2 YYNGEE. Trimming took off 0 bases at V and 6 bases at J, with 9 bases between the two ends. This CDR3 has 14 amino acids. CDR3 nucleotides: TGTGCCAGCAGCGTAGCAACAGCCGCCGGGGAGCTGTTTTTT. This translates into CASSVATAAGELFF.

The chain uses TRBV6-5 and TRBJ1-2, with D possibly TRBD1 on 5 matching bases. Germline V gene sequence: CDR1 MNHEY, CDR2 SVGAGI. Trimming cost V 0 bases and J 8 bases, with 10 bases left between them. The CDR3 contains 13 residues. Here the CDR3 DNA reads TGTGCCAGCAGTTACTCGGGGGGGGAGGGCTACACCTTC. This codes for CASSYSGGEGYTF.

The chain recombines TRBV28 with TRBJ2-1, with TRBD2 as a possible D gene (6 bases). The CDR3 extends over 13 amino acids. V lost 10 bases and J 6 bases, leaving 16 bases between the germline ends. CDR1 and CDR2 (germline): MDHEN, SYDVKM. CDR3 nucleotides: TGTGCCACCGCCACGGCCGGGGGCAATGAGCAGTTCTTC. This sequence encodes CATATAGGNEQFF. Drawing the rest from reference TRBV28 and TRBJ2-1, the complete variable domain is DVKVTQSSRYLVKRTGEKVFLECVQDMDHENMFWYRQDPGLGLRLIYFSYDVKMKEKGDIPEGYSVSREKKERFSLILESASTNQTSMYLCATATAGGNEQFFGPGTRLTVL.

This rearrangement joins TRBV18 to TRBJ1-5; the D gene is possibly TRBD1 (6 bases). CDR1 KGHSH and CDR2 LQKENI come from the germline V gene. Trimming left V 5 bases short and J 1 base short, with 15 bases between. The CDR3 length is 16 residues. In nucleotides, the CDR3 is TGTGCCAGCTCATCCGCGGGGGGCGTGAGCAATCAGCCCCAGCATTTT. Translating it yields CASSSAGGVSNQPQHF.

The chain joins TRBV5-1 to TRBJ2-1; perhaps TRBD2 as D (6 bases). CDR3 length equals 14 residues. V gave up 0 bases and J gave up 7 bases, with 11 bases separating them. Germline loops: CDR1 SGHRS, CDR2 YFSETQ. The CDR3 sequence: CASSLDGGSNEQFF. For the CDR3, the DNA is TGCGCCAGCAGCTTGGATGGAGGGTCAAATGAGCAGTTCTTC.

This rearrangement joins TRBV5-4 to TRBJ1-4; unclear D gene. The V end was cut by 3 bases, the J end by 8 bases, with 17 bases between. CDR1 and CDR2 (germline): SGHNT, YYREEE (reference sequence). The CDR3 sequence is 15 residues long. In DNA, the CDR3 is TGTGCCAGCAGCTCACGGGAGGGAGGGAGCGAAAAACTGTTTTTT. Protein product: CASSSREGGSEKLFF.

The genes are TRBV7-2 and TRBJ2-3; 7 nucleotides agree with TRBD1. With 3 bases clipped from V and 0 bases from J, the junction kept 12 bases outside the gene matches. Germline V gives CDR1 SGHTA, CDR2 FQGNSA. This CDR3 region has 18 residues. The CDR3 is CASSLVAFRGTSTDTQYF. For the CDR3, the DNA is TGTGCCAGCAGCTTGGTGGCCTTCAGGGGGACAAGCACAGATACGCAGTATTTT.

This chain connects TRBV2 to TRBJ1-1; 7 nucleotides align to TRBD1. Losses at the gene ends were 3 bases for V and 3 bases for J; bases not matched to a gene: 4. Germline CDR1 reads SNHLY; CDR2 reads FYNNEI. This CDR3 contains 14 residues. CDR3 bases: TGTGCCAGCAGTGACCGACAGGGTTACACTGAAGCTTTCTTT. It translates to CASSDRQGYTEAFF.

V usage is TRBV5-1 and J usage is TRBJ1-4; possible D gene TRBD1, 5 bases. Germline V lookup: CDR1 SGHRS, CDR2 YFSETQ. Trimming stripped 0 bases from V and 8 bases from J, with 14 bases between. This CDR3 spans 15 amino acids. CDR3: CASSLEPGEGEKLFF. The CDR3 nucleotides are TGCGCCAGCAGCTTGGAACCGGGGGAGGGAGAAAAACTGTTTTTT.

This clone appeared a few times. The chain employs TRBV28 and TRBJ1-2, with TRBD1 identical over 7 bases. This CDR3 has 14 amino acids. Germline assignment: CDR1 MDHEN and CDR2 SYDVKM. The ends lost 5 bases at V and 4 bases at J; junction bases unmatched: 7. As DNA, the CDR3 is TGTGCCAGCAGTCCCCCGGACAGGTCCTATGGCTACACCTTC. It yields the protein CASSPPDRSYGYTF.

The V gene is TRBV27, the J gene TRBJ2-3; D is possibly TRBD2 (5 bases). CDR1 and CDR2 from the germline V gene are MNHEY and SMNVEV (reference sequence). The CDR3 length is 16 residues. Trimming removed 5 bases at V and 2 bases at J, with 17 bases between. The CDR3 sequence: CASSTGYLSDTDTQYF. The CDR3 bases are TGTGCCAGCAGTACGGGGTACTTATCGGACACAGATACGCAGTATTTT.